The clone carrying this T cell receptor (beta chain) was seen just once. Its specificity is not known. Compared with germline, one end of the junction differs, possibly owing to a read error. This specimen comes from a study of identical twins. General study findings and limits: Models underestimated out-of-frame TCR alpha sharing in monozygotic twins. The analysis was cross-sectional rather than longitudinal within donors.

Looked up from germline, CDR1 is DFQATT and CDR2 is SNEGSKA (reference sequence). This CDR3 has 14 residues. One entry per CDR3 protein, called by TCRdb with MiXCR from the 5' RACE reads. This sample has 1.5 million to 2 million distinct CDR3 sequences, with about 30% found just once. Each donor (without exception) was a healthy Caucasian. Source material: cord blood. This sequence was found in a newborn girl in good health. The V and J genes are TRBV20-1 and TRBJ2-3; D not certain. CDR3 protein: CGAIGPSPTDTQYF. The CDR3 region has the DNA TGCGGTGCTATAGGGCCCTCCCCTACTGATACGCAGTATTTT.